This T cell receptor (beta chain) was documented in a study of CD8 T cells in Susac syndrome. In this sample, this clonotype turned up once. The authors reverse transcribed roughly 0.5 to 1 ug RNA with random hexamers. Each CDR3 protein is one row after TCRdb ran MiXCR on the immunoSEQ multiplex PCR reads. The sample contains under 200,000 distinct CDR3 sequences, over 85% of which appear only once. The CDR3 totals 15 residues. CDR1 is SQVTM and CDR2 is ANQGSEA in the germline V gene. Trimming removed 5 bases at V and 6 bases at J, with 22 bases between. The sample comprised CD4+ T cells from PBMCs. This receptor was taken from a human donor in good health. The chain uses TRBV29-1 and TRBJ1-2, with D perhaps matching TRBD1 (6 bases). CDR3 in amino acids: CSVIHWGALKDGYTF. CDR3 nucleotide sequence: TGCAGCGTTATTCATTGGGGGGCGCTGAAAGATGGCTACACCTTC. Complete variable domain (other parts from reference TRBV29-1 and TRBJ1-2): SAVISQKPSRDICQRGTSLTIQCQVDSQVTMMFWYRQQPGQSLTLIATANQGSEATYESGFVIDKFPISRPNLTFSTLTVSNMSPEDSSIYLCSVIHWGALKDGYTFGSGTRLTVV.